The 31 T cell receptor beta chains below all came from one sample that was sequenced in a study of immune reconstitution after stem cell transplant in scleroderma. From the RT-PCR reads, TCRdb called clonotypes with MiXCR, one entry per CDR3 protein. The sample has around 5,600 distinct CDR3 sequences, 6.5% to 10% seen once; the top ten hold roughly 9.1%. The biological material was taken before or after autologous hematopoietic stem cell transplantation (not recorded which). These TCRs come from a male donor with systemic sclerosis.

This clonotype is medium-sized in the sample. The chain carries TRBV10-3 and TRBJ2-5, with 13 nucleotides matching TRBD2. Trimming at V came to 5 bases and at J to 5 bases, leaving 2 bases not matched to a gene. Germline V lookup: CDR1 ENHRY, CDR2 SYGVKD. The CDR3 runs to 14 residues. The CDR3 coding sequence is TGTGCCATCAGTCGGACTAGCGGGAGTGAGACCCAGTACTTC. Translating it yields CAISRTSGSETQYF.

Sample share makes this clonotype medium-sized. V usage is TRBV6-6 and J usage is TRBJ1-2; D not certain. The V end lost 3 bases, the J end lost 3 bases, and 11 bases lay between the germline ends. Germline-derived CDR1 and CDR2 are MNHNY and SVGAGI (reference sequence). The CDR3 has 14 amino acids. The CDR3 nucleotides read TGTGCCAGCAGTTATGAGGACGGGTACTATGGCTACACCTTC. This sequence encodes CASSYEDGYYGYTF.

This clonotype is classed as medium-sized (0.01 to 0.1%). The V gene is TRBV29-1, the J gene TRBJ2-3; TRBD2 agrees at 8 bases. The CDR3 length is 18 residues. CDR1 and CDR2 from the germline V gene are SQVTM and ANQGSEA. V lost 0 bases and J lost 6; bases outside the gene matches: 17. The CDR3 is CSVEDPGGLFIGSDTQYF. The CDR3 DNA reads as TGCAGCGTTGAAGACCCGGGGGGGCTCTTCATTGGTTCGGATACGCAGTATTTT.

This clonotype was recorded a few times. The DNA for the CDR3 is TGTGCCAGCAGTTTAACGTCTGAGTACAATGAGCAGTTCTTC. It codes for CASSLTSEYNEQFF. The V call is TRBV27, the J call TRBJ2-1; D gene uncertain. CDR1 and CDR2 from the germline V gene are MNHEY and SMNVEV (reference sequence). V was cut by 2 bases and J by 4 bases, with 9 bases left in between. There are 14 residues in the CDR3.

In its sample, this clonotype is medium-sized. The CDR3 DNA reads TGTGCCAGCAGTTTACGGCGACTAGCGTCTAGCACAGATACGCAGTATTTT. Translating gives CASSLRRLASSTDTQYF. The gene calls are TRBV28 and TRBJ2-3, with 8 positions matching TRBD2. CDR1 MDHEN and CDR2 SYDVKM come from the germline V gene. With V trimmed by 2 bases and J by 0 bases, 7 bases remained unmatched. This CDR3 comprises 17 residues.

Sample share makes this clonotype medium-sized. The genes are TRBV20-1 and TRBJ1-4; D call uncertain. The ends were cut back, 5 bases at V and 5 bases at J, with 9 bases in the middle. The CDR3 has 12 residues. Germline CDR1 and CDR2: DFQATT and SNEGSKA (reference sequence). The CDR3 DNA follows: TGCAGTGCTCTTGGACGAAATGAAAAACTGTTTTTT. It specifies CSALGRNEKLFF.

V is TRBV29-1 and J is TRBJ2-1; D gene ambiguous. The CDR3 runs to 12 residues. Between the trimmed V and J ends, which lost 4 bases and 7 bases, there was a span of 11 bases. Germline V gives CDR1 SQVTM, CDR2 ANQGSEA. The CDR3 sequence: CSVVWLGNEQFF. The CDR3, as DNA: TGCAGCGTTGTCTGGCTAGGAAATGAGCAGTTCTTC.

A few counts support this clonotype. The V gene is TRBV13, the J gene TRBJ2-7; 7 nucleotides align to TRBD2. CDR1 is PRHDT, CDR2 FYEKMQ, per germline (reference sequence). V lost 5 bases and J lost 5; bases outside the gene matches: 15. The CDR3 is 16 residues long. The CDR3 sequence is CASSPRGGSHMDEQYF. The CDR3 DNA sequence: TGTGCCAGCAGCCCCCGGGGCGGGAGTCATATGGACGAGCAGTACTTC.

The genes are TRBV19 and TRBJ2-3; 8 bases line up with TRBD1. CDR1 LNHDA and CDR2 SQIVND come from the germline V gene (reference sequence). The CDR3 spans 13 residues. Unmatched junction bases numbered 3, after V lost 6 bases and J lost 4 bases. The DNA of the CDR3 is TGTGCCAGTAGCCTGACAGGGGCAGATACGCAGTATTTT. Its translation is CASSLTGADTQYF.

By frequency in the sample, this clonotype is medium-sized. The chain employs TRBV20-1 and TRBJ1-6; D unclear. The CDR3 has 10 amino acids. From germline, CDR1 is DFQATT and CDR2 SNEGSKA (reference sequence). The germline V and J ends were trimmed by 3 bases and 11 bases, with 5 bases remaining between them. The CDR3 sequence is CSASSPPLHF. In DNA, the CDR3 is TGCAGTGCTAGCTCCCCACCCCTCCACTTT.

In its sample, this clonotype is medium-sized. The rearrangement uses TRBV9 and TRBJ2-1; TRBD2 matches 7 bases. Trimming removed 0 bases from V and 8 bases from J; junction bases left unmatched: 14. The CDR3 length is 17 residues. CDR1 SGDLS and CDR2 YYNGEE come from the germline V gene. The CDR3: CASSVVGGGRGVHEQFF. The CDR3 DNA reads TGTGCCAGCAGCGTAGTTGGGGGAGGGCGAGGTGTCCATGAGCAGTTCTTC.

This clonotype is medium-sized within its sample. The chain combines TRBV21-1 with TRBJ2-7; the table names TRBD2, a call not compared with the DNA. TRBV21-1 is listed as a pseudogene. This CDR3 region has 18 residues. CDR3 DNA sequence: TGTGCCAGCAGCAAAGGTCTCGGGGAGATAGCGGGAGGGTACGAGCAGTACTTC. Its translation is CASSKGLGEIAGGYEQYF.

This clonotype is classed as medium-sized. CDR3 sequence (DNA): TGTGCCAGCAGTTACTCGTATTGGGGCGAGCAGTACTTC. It is translated as CASSYSYWGEQYF. V usage is TRBV6-5 and J usage is TRBJ2-7; D gene ambiguous. Germline CDR1 and CDR2: MNHEY and SVGAGI. The CDR3 spans 13 residues. The V end was cut by 0 bases, the J end by 6 bases, with 9 bases between.

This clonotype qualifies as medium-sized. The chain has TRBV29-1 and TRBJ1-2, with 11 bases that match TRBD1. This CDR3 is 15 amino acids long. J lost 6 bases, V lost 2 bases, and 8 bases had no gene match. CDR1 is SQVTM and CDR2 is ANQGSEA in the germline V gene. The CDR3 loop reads CSVEKGRDRGNGYTF. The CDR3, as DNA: TGCAGCGTTGAAAAGGGACGGGACAGGGGGAATGGCTACACCTTC.

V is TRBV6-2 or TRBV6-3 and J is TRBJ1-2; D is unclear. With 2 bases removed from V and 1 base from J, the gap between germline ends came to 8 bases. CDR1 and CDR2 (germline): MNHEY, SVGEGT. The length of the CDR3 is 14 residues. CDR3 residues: CASSYGRNNYGYTF. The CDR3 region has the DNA TGTGCCAGCAGTTACGGGAGGAATAACTATGGCTACACCTTC.

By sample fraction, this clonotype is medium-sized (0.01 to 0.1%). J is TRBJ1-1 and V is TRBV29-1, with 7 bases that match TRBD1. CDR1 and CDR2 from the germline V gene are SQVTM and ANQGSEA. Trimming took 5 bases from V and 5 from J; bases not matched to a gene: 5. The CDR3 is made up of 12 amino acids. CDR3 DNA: TGCAGCGTTTGGGACAGCGTAACTGAAGCTTTCTTT. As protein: CSVWDSVTEAFF.

The CDR3 sequence is CASSFGLAGSYEQYF. Written as DNA, the CDR3 is TGCGCCAGCAGCTTCGGACTAGCGGGGTCCTACGAGCAGTACTTC. The chain recombines TRBV5-1 with TRBJ2-7, with 12 nucleotides matching TRBD2. The ends lost 2 bases at V and 1 base at J; junction bases unmatched: 1. Germline CDR1 reads SGHRS; CDR2 reads YFSETQ. The CDR3 is 15 amino acids. Looking up the rest from reference TRBV5-1 and TRBJ2-7 gives the full variable domain: KAGVTQTPRYLIKTRGQQVTLSCSPISGHRSVSWYQQTPGQGLQFLFEYFSETQRNKGNFPGRFSGRQFSNSRSEMNVSTLELGDSALYLCASSFGLAGSYEQYFGPGTRLTVT.

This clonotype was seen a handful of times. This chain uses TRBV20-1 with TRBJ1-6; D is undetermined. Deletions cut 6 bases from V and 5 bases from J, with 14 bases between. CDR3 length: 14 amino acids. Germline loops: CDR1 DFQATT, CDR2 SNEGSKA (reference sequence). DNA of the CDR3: TGCAGTGCCCCCCCTGGGCAGAATAATTCACCCCTCCACTTT. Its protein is CSAPPGQNNSPLHF.

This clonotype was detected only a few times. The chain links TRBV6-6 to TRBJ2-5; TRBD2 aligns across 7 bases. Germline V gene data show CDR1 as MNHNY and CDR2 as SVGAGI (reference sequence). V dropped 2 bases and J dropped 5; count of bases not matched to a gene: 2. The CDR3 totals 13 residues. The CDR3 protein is CASSYKGGETQYF. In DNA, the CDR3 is TGTGCCAGCAGTTACAAGGGAGGGGAGACCCAGTACTTC.

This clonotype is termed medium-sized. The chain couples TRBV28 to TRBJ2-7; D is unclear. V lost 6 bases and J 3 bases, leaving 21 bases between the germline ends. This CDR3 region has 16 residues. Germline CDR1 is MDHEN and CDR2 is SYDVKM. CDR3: CASSPPDETAHYEQYF. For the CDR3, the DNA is TGTGCCAGCAGCCCTCCCGACGAGACGGCTCACTACGAGCAGTACTTC.

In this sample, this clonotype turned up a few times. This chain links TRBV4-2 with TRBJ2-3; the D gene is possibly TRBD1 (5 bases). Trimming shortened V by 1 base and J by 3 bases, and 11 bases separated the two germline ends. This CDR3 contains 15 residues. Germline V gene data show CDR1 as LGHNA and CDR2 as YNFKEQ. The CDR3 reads CASSQGQPRTDTQYF. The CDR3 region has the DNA TGTGCCAGCAGCCAAGGACAGCCCAGAACAGATACGCAGTATTTT.

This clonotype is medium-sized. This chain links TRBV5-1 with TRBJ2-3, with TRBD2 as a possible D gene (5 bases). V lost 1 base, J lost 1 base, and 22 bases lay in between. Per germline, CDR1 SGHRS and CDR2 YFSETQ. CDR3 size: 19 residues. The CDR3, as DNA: TGCGCCAGCAGCTTGCTGTCCTGGGGTTTAACTAGAGGCACAGATACGCAGTATTTT. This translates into CASSLLSWGLTRGTDTQYF. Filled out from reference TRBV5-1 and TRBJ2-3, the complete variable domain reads KAGVTQTPRYLIKTRGQQVTLSCSPISGHRSVSWYQQTPGQGLQFLFEYFSETQRNKGNFPGRFSGRQFSNSRSEMNVSTLELGDSALYLCASSLLSWGLTRGTDTQYFGPGTRLTVL.

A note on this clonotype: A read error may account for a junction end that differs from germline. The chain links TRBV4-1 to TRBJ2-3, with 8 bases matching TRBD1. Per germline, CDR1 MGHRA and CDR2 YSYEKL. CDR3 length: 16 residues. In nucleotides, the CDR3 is TGCGCCGGCAGCCATCCGTACGGACAGGGCTTCGATACGCAGTATTTT. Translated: CAGSHPYGQGFDTQYF.

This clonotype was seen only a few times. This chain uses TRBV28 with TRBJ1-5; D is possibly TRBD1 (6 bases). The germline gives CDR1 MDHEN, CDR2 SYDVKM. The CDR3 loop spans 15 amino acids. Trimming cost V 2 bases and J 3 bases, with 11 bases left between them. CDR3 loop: CASSLRGGPNQPQHF. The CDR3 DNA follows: TGTGCCAGCAGTTTAAGGGGGGGCCCCAATCAGCCCCAGCATTTT. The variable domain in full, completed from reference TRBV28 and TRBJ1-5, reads DVKVTQSSRYLVKRTGEKVFLECVQDMDHENMFWYRQDPGLGLRLIYFSYDVKMKEKGDIPEGYSVSREKKERFSLILESASTNQTSMYLCASSLRGGPNQPQHFGDGTRLSIL.

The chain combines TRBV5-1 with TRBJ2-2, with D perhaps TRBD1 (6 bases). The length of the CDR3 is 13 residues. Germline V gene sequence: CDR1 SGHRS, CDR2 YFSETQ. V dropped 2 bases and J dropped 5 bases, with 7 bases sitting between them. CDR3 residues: CASSLTGTGELFF. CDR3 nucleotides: TGCGCCAGCAGCTTAACAGGGACCGGGGAGCTGTTTTTT.

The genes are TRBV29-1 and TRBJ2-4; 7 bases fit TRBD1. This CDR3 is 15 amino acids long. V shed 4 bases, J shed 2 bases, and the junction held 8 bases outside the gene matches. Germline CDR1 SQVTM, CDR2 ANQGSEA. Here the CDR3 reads CSVGERGRPKNIQYF. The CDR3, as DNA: TGCAGCGTTGGTGAGAGGGGGCGCCCCAAAAACATTCAGTACTTC.

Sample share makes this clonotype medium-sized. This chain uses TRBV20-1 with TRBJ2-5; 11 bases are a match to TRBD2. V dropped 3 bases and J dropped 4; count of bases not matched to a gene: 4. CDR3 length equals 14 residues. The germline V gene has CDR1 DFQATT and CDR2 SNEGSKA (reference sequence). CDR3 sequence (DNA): TGCAGTGCTAGGACTAGCGGGATGGGAGAGACCCAGTACTTC. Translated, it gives CSARTSGMGETQYF.

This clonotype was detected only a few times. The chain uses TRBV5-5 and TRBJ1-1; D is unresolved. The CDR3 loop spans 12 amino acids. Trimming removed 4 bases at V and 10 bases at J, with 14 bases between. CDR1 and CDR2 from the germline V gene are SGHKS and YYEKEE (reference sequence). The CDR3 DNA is TGTGCCAGCAGCCCGACCGTCGAAGTAGCTTTCTTT. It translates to CASSPTVEVAFF.

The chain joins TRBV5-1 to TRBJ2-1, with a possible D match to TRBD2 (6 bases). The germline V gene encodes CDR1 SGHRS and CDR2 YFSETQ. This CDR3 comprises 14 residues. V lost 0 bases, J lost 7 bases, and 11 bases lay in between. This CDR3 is CASSLARGRNEQFF. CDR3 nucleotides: TGCGCCAGCAGCTTGGCTAGAGGGAGGAATGAGCAGTTCTTC.

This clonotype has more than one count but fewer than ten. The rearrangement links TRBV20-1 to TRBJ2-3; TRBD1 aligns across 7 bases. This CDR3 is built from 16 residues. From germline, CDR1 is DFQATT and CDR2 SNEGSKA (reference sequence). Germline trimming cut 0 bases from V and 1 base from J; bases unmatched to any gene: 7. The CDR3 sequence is CSARDFSQGGTDTQYF. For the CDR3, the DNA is TGCAGTGCTAGAGATTTCTCTCAGGGGGGCACAGATACGCAGTATTTT.

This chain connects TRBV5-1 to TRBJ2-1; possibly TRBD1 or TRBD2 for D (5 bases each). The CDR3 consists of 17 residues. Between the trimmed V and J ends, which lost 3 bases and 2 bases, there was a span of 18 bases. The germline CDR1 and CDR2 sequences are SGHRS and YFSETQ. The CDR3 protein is CASSWGLTTQTYNEQFF. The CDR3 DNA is TGCGCCAGCAGCTGGGGGTTAACGACGCAGACCTACAATGAGCAGTTCTTC. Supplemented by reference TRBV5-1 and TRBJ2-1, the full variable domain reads KAGVTQTPRYLIKTRGQQVTLSCSPISGHRSVSWYQQTPGQGLQFLFEYFSETQRNKGNFPGRFSGRQFSNSRSEMNVSTLELGDSALYLCASSWGLTTQTYNEQFFGPGTRLTVL.